The rows below give T cell receptor beta chains drawn from one sample of a study of T cells in Graves' hyperthyroidism and ophthalmopathy. TCRdb redid the calling of the multiplex PCR reads with MiXCR, one entry per CDR3 protein. The sample has 550,000 to 800,000 distinct CDR3 sequences; roughly 17% are singletons. The sequenced sample consisted of blood. Receptor source: a man aged 18 to 29 with Graves' hyperthyroidism. CDR3s include the opening cysteine and the closing phenylalanine or tryptophan. Each record gives: J gene, D gene, clone size, V gene, CDR3 length, CDR3 DNA, CDR3 protein. The D gene is left open where the match is weak. Clone size is not always given. Where it is, it says once, few, many or a class for expanded clones.

J gene: TRBJ1-5
D gene: NA
clone size: many
V gene: TRBV30
CDR3 length: 14
CDR3 DNA: TGTGCCTGGAGGGGTCCGAGGGGCAATCAGCCCCAGCATTTT
CDR3 protein: CAWRGPRGNQPQHF

J gene: TRBJ2-1
D gene: NA
clone size: few
V gene: TRBV4-3
CDR3 length: 15
CDR3 DNA: TGCGCCAGCAGCCAAGAATTTCGGTCCTACAATGAGCAGTTCTTC
CDR3 protein: CASSQEFRSYNEQFF

J gene: TRBJ2-5
D gene: NA
clone size: few
V gene: TRBV20-1
CDR3 length: 14
CDR3 DNA: TGCAGTGCTGTCCCCGTACAGTATCCAGAGACCCAGTACTTC
CDR3 protein: CSAVPVQYPETQYF

J gene: TRBJ1-1
D gene: TRBD1
clone size: many
V gene: TRBV6-1
CDR3 length: 14
CDR3 DNA: TGTGCCAGCAGTGAGGGTCAGGGGGGCACTGAAGCTTTCTTT
CDR3 protein: CASSEGQGGTEAFF

J gene: TRBJ2-7
D gene: TRBD1
clone size: many
V gene: TRBV7-2
CDR3 length: 15
CDR3 DNA: TGTGCCAGCAGCTCGCCAGACAGGGCAATCTACGAGCAGTACTTC
CDR3 protein: CASSSPDRAIYEQYF

J gene: TRBJ2-7
D gene: TRBD2
clone size: few
V gene: TRBV5-6
CDR3 length: 16
CDR3 DNA: TGTGCCAGCAGCTTGGTGGGACTAGCGGGAGTCTACGAGCAGTACTTC
CDR3 protein: CASSLVGLAGVYEQYF

J gene: TRBJ2-1
D gene: NA
clone size: few
V gene: TRBV27
CDR3 length: 19
CDR3 DNA: TGTGCCAGCAGTTCTTTAACAGGAGCAAAGGGTCTTGCCTACAATGAGCAGTTCTTC
CDR3 protein: CASSSLTGAKGLAYNEQFF

J gene: TRBJ2-3
D gene: TRBD1
clone size: many
V gene: TRBV5-6
CDR3 length: 15
CDR3 DNA: TGTGCCAGCAGCTTGGAATTGACAGGGGCGGATACGCAGTATTTT
CDR3 protein: CASSLELTGADTQYF

J gene: TRBJ1-3
D gene: NA
clone size: NA
V gene: TRBV12-3/TRBV12-4
CDR3 length: 14
CDR3 DNA: TGTGCCAGCACCCCGGGGGGGTCTGGAAACACCATATATTTT
CDR3 protein: CASTPGGSGNTIYF

J gene: TRBJ1-2
D gene: TRBD1
clone size: NA
V gene: TRBV27
CDR3 length: 14
CDR3 DNA: TGTGCCAGCAGTTTACAGGGGGCACTCTATGGCTACACCTTC
CDR3 protein: CASSLQGALYGYTF